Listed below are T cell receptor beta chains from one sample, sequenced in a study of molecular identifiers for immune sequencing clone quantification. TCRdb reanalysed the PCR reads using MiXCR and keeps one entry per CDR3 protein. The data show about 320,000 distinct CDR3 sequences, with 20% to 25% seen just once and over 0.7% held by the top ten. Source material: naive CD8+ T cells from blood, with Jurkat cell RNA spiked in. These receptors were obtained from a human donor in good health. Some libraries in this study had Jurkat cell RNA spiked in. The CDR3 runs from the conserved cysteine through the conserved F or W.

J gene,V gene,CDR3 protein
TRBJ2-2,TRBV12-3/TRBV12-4,CASSKAGLARADTGELFF
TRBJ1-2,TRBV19,CASSMAGLVYGYTF
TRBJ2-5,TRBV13,CASSLEGQGQETQYF
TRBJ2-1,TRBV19,CASTVTSGVEQFF
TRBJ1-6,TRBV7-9,CASSLADRGNSPLHF
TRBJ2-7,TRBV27,CASSSLDYYEQYF
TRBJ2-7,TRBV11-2,CASTQVVGTYEQYF
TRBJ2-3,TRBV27,CASSFGGGSDTQYF
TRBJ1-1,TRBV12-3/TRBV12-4,CASSHRASRSTEAFF
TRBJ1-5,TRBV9,CASSATGNQPQHF
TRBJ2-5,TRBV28,CASRGTTGTGEEETQYF
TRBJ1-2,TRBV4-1,CASSQSSGTGSLYGYTF
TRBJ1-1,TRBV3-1,CASSPTGVMTEAFF
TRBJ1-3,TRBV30,CAWNSGRSSGNTIYF
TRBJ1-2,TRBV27,CASSLSGQGPVHGYTF
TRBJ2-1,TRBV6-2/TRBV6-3,CAVRGGTYNEQFF
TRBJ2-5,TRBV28,CASSWPGSQGTQYF
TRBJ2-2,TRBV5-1,CASSLDGLPGELFF
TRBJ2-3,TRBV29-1,CSVGAGTRRNTDTQYF
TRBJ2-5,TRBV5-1,CASTLTGGASETQYF
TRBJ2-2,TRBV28,CASSQGHGELFF
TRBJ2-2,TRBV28,CASSPGDRGLNTGELFF
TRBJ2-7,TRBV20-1,CSAIYGFRGSEQYF
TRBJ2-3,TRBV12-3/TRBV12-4,CASTLGFASADTQYF
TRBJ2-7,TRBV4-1,CASSPRDLHEQYF
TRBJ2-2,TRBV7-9,CASSPTGGRNTGELFF
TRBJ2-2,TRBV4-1,CASRSTSGRTGELFF
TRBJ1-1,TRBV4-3,CASSSSLQGDTEAFF
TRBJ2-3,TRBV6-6,CASIRAGTTDTQYF
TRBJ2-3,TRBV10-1,CASSETKPGPGIPDTQYF
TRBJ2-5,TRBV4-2,CASSHEETQYF
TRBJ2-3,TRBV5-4,CASSLVRGGSTDTQYF
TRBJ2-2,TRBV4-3,CASSQDLGQLVPTGELFF
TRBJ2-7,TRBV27,CASSGTGGYEQYF
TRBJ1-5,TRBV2,CASSPGVHGNQPQHF
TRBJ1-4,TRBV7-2,CASSLLGYLNEKLFF
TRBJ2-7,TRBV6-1,CASSDVATTYEQYF
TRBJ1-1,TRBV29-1,CSVDTGENTEAFF
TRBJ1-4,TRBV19,CASSTMSLGTPTNEKLFF
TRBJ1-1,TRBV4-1,CASSQMNTEAFF
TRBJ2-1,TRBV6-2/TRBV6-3,CASSYAGTANNEQFF
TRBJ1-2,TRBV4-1,CASSPIGGTDYGYTF
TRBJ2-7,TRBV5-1,CASSPPRAGTSYEQYF
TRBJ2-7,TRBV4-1,CASSQRDRGQYEQYF
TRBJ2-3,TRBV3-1,CASSQDRGGIATDTQYF
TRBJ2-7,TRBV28,CASSPGQGLSYEQYF
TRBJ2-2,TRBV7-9,CASSFSDRANTGELFF
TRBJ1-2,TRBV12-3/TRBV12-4,CASSLPGRSYGYTF
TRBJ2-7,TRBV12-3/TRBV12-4,CASSFGGIRDGWEQYF
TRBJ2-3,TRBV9,CASSLSGGDSTDTQYF
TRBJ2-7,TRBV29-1,CSVSQGLSIYEQYF
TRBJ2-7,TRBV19,CASSISGLGVHEQYF
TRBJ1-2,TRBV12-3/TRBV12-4,CASSLQGRGYTF